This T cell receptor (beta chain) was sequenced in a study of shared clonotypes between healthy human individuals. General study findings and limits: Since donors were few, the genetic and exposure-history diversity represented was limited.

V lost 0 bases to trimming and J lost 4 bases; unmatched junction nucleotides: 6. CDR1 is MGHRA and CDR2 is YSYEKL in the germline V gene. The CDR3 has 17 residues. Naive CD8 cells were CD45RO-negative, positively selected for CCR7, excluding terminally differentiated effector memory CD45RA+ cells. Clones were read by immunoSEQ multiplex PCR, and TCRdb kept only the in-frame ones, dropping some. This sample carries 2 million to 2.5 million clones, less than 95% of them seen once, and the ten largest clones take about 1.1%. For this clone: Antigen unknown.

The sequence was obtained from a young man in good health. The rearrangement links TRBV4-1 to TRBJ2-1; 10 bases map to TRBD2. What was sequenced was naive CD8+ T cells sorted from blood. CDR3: CASSQDRASGGYNEQFF. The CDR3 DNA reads TGCGCCAGCAGCCAAGACCGGGCTAGCGGGGGTTACAATGAGCAGTTCTTC.